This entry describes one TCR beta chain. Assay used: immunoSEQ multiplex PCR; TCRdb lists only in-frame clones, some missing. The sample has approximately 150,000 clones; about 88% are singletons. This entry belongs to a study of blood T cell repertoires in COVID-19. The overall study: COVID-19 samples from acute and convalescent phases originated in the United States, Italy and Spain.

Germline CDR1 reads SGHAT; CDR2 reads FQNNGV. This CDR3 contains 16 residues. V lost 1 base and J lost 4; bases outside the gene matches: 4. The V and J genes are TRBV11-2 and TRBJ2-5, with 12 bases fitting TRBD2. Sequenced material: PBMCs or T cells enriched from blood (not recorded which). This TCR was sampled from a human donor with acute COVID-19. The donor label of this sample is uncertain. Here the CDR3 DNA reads TGTGCCAGCAGCTTAGTGGCACTAGCGGGAGGAGAGACCCAGTACTTC. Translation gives CASSLVALAGGETQYF.